This record looks at one T cell receptor beta chain sequence and its context. The data derive from a study of blood T cell repertoires in COVID-19. Turning to the study itself: Specimens from acute and convalescent COVID-19 originated in the United States, Italy and Spain.

Per the authors' pipeline: Amplified reference gene primers provided the basis for estimating nucleated cell counts. Produced via immunoSEQ multiplex PCR; TCRdb's table is partial and in-frame only. Clone size and V and J calls were adopted from that table, with D and trimming inferred from the DNA. The data contain some 200,000 clones, roughly four fifths of them singletons. CDR1 and CDR2 (germline): WNHNN, SYGVQD (reference sequence). CDR3 length: 13 amino acids. V was shortened by 3 bases and J by 2 bases, with 6 bases between the two germline ends. The clonotype originates from a woman aged 40 to 55 with acute or convalescent COVID-19. The V and J genes are TRBV10-1 and TRBJ2-3, with D hard to call. The sample consisted of peripheral blood. CDR3 nucleotide sequence: TGCGCCAGCAGTGAACTAATCACAGATACGCAGTATTTT. Amino acids: CASSELITDTQYF.